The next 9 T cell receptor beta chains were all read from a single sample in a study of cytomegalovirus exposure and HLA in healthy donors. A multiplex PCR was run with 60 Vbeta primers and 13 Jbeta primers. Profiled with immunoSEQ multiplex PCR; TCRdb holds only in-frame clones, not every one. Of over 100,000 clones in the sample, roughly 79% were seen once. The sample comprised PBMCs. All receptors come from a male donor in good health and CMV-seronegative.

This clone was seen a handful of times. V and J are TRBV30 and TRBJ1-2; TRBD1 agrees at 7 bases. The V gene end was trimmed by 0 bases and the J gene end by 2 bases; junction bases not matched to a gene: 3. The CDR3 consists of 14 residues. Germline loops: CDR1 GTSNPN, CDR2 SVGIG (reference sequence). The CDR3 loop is CAWSVKQGNYGYTF. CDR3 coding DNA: TGTGCCTGGAGTGTAAAACAGGGGAACTATGGCTACACCTTC.

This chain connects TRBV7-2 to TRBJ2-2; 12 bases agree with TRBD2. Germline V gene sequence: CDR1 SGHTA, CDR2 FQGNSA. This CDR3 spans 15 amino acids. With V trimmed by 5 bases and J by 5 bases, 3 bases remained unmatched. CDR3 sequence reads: CASSGLAGSTGELFF. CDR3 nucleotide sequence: TGTGCCAGCAGCGGACTAGCGGGGAGTACCGGGGAGCTGTTTTTT.

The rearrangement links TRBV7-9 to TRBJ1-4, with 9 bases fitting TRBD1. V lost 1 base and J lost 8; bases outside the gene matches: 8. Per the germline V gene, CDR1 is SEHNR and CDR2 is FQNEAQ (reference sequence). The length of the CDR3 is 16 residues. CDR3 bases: TGTGCCAGCAGCTTAGACACTGGGACAGGGAGGGAAAAACTGTTTTTT. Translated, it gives CASSLDTGTGREKLFF.

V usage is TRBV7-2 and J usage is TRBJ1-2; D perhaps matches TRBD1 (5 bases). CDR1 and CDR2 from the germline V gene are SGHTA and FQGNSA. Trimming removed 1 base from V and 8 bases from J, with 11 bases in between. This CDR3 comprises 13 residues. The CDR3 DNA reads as TGTGCCAGCAGCTTAGAGGGACTTCAGGGCTACACCTTC. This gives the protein CASSLEGLQGYTF.

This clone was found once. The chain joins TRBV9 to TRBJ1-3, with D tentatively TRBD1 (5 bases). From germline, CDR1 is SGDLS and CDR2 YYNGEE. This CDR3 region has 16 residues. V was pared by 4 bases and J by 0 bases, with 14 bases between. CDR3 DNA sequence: TGTGCCAGCAGCATCACAGGAGACTTCTCTGGAAACACCATATATTTT. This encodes CASSITGDFSGNTIYF. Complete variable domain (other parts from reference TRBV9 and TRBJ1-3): DSGVTQTPKHLITATGQRVTLRCSPRSGDLSVYWYQQSLDQGLQFLIQYYNGEERAKGNILERFSAQQFPDLHSELNLSSLELGDSALYFCASSITGDFSGNTIYFGEGSWLTVV.

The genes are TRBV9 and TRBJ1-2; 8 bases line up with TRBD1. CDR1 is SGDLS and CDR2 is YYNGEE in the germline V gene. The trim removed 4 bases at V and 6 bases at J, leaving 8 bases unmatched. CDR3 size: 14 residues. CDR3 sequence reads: CASSSRTGTNGYTF. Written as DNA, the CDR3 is TGTGCCAGCAGCTCTCGGACAGGGACGAATGGCTACACCTTC.

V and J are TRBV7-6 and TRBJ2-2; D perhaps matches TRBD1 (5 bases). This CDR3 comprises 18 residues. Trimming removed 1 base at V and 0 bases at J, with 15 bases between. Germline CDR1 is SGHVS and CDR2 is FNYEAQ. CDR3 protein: CASSLDVSTATNTGELFF. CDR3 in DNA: TGTGCCAGCAGCTTAGATGTTTCGACAGCCACGAACACCGGGGAGCTGTTTTTT.

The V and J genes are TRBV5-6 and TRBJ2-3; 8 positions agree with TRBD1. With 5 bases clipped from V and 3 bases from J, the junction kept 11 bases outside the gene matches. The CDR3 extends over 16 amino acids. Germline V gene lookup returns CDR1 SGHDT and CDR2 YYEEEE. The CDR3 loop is CASRDDRGEGTDTQYF. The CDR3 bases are TGTGCCAGCAGGGACGACAGGGGCGAGGGGACAGATACGCAGTATTTT.

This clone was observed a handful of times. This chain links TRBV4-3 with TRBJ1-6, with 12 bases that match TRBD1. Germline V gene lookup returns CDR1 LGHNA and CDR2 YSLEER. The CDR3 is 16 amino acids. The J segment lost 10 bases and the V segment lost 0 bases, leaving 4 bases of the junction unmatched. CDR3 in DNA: TGCGCCAGCAGCCAAGATACCGGGACAGGGGGCTCACCCCTCCACTTT. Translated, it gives CASSQDTGTGGSPLHF.